This T cell receptor (beta chain) was identified during a study of identical twins. Study results and limitations: Compared with models, monozygotic twins showed more out-of-frame TCR alpha sharing.

Each donor was a healthy Caucasian. A word on this clonotype: Its antigen remains unidentified.

The CDR3 contains 13 residues. V was cut by 4 bases and J by 3 bases, with 7 bases left in between. TCRdb independently ran MiXCR on the 5' RACE reads; one entry per CDR3 protein. Of around 550,000 distinct CDR3 sequences listed, 12% to 15% are singletons. This sample was shared with a second study, whose subject was yellow fever vaccine responses in identical twins.

The sequenced sample consisted of CD4+ T cells sorted from blood. The chain employs TRBV12-3 or TRBV12-4 and TRBJ1-5, with D possibly TRBD1 on 5 matching bases. The receptor comes from a woman younger than 30 in good health. Here the CDR3 DNA reads TGTGCCAGCAGTTGGGACCCCAATCAGCCCCAGCATTTT. Amino acids: CASSWDPNQPQHF.